Included here is one TCR beta chain sequence, with context. The antigen is unknown. The assay was immunoSEQ multiplex PCR, and TCRdb's table has in-frame clones only and misses some. The table has some 190,000 clones, around nine tenths seen once. The sample originates from a study of Ad26.COV2.S vaccination and SARS-CoV-2 variants. CDR1 is SGHDT and CDR2 is YYEEEE in the germline V gene. V was pared by 4 bases and J by 4 bases, with 15 bases between. This CDR3 comprises 15 residues. Notes on the study in general: Marked by substantial breadth, spike-specific CD8+ and CD4+ T cell responses were reportedly seen after vaccination. The study found similar non-spike TCR breadth in vaccine and placebo recipients. Compared with placebo recipients, vaccine recipients had higher spike-specific TCR breadth.

The origin of this receptor is a human donor who had recovered from COVID-19. The sequencing used peripheral blood, collected after recovery from COVID-19. The chain is built from TRBV5-6 and TRBJ1-5, with a possible D match to TRBD1 (5 bases). Written as DNA, the CDR3 is TGTGCCAGCAGCCACGGACACCTGGGAAATCAGCCCCAGCATTTT. Its protein product is CASSHGHLGNQPQHF.